What follows are 21 T cell receptor beta chains derived from one specimen sequenced in a study of Ad26.COV2.S vaccination and SARS-CoV-2 variants. Libraries were prepared by immunoSEQ multiplex PCR; TCRdb keeps only in-frame clonotypes and omits some of them. The repertoire has roughly 320,000 clones, around 86% of them found once; the top ten carry 3.4%. Regarding treatment: 19 received Ad26.COV2.S at low or high dose, single or two shots; several received placebo; per-sample allocation not given. Samples came from day 63 after the first vaccine or placebo injection. Specimen: peripheral blood, collected in a trial of Ad26.COV2.S vaccine versus placebo. The source is a person aged 18 to 65 who received the Ad26.COV2.S COVID-19 vaccine or a placebo.

This clone came up once. The J gene is TRBJ2-3, the V gene TRBV3-1 (or the pseudogene TRBV3-2); TRBD1 might be the D (5 bases). V lost 4 bases and J 11 bases, leaving 13 bases between the germline ends. CDR1 and CDR2 (germline): LGHDT, YNNKEL (reference sequence). The CDR3 has 12 amino acids. Here the CDR3 reads CASSLRAQGQYF. CDR3 DNA sequence: TGTGCCAGCAGCCTACGAGCGCAGGGGCAGTATTTT.

This clone was seen only once. This chain links TRBV7-9 with TRBJ2-3; 9 bases are shared with TRBD1. The CDR3 loop spans 18 amino acids. V trimming: 4 bases; J trimming: 2 bases; junction bases outside the gene matches: 13. Germline CDR1 is SEHNR and CDR2 is FQNEAQ (reference sequence). The CDR3: CASSWQPGQGHNTDTQYF. The CDR3 region has the DNA TGTGCCAGCAGCTGGCAACCGGGACAGGGCCACAACACAGATACGCAGTATTTT.

This clone appeared once. This chain connects TRBV30 to TRBJ1-1; D possibly corresponds to TRBD1 (5 bases). Germline assignment: CDR1 GTSNPN and CDR2 SVGIG (reference sequence). The CDR3 consists of 14 residues. Trimming pared 1 base from V and 5 bases from J, leaving 14 bases between. The CDR3 loop is CAWSGGAGLTEAFF. Written as DNA, the CDR3 is TGTGCCTGGAGTGGTGGGGCTGGCTTGACTGAAGCTTTCTTT.

This chain links TRBV10-3 with TRBJ2-2; 10 positions match TRBD1. Germline CDR1 reads ENHRY; CDR2 reads SYGVKD. The J segment lost 5 bases and the V segment lost 5 bases, leaving 11 bases of the junction unmatched. The CDR3 covers 17 residues. Here the CDR3 DNA reads TGTGCCATCAGTCTTAACCCGACAGGGGGCCGGACCGGGGAGCTGTTTTTT. As protein: CAISLNPTGGRTGELFF.

This clone was picked up a small number of times. The chain has TRBV18 and TRBJ1-2, with D uncertain. Germline CDR1 KGHSH, CDR2 LQKENI. V gave up 5 bases and J gave up 5 bases, with 3 bases separating them. The CDR3 is 10 residues long. The CDR3 bases are TGTGCCAGCTCAGGGTATGGCTACACCTTC. Translation: CASSGYGYTF.

The V gene is TRBV5-4, the J gene TRBJ2-5; possible D gene TRBD2, 6 bases. Deletions cut 4 bases from V and 2 bases from J, with 15 bases between. This CDR3 contains 15 residues. Germline assignment: CDR1 SGHNT and CDR2 YYREEE (reference sequence). The CDR3: CASSPTRGAQETQYF. DNA of the CDR3: TGTGCCAGCAGCCCCACCCGCGGGGCACAAGAGACCCAGTACTTC. The full variable domain, completed using reference TRBV5-4 and TRBJ2-5, is ETGVTQSPTHLIKTRGQQVTLRCSSQSGHNTVSWYQQALGQGPQFIFQYYREEENGRGNFPPRFSGLQFPNYSSELNVNALELDDSALYLCASSPTRGAQETQYFGPGTRLLVL.

The chain couples TRBV19 to TRBJ2-1; D may be TRBD1 (5 bases). The V and J ends lost 5 bases and 0 bases respectively, with 11 bases between them. In germline, CDR1 is LNHDA, CDR2 SQIVND (reference sequence). The CDR3 has 15 amino acids. CDR3 sequence: CASSQGPSSYNEQFF. The CDR3 bases are TGTGCCAGTAGTCAGGGCCCAAGCTCCTACAATGAGCAGTTCTTC.

The CDR3 DNA sequence: TGTGCCAGCAGCCAAGTCTACGGGGGGGCCGGTGAGACCCAGTACTTC. As protein: CASSQVYGGAGETQYF. The genes are TRBV3-1 (or the pseudogene TRBV3-2) and TRBJ2-5; 8 nucleotides match TRBD2. The junction had 9 bases not matched to a gene; V was cut back by 1 base and J by 5 bases. There are 16 residues in the CDR3. Germline CDR1 is LGHDT and CDR2 is YNNKEL (reference sequence).

This clone was recorded a few times. The chain recombines TRBV7-6 with TRBJ2-5; 9 bases align to TRBD1. The CDR3 sequence is 14 residues long. V gave up 5 bases and J gave up 5 bases; unmatched junction bases: 6. CDR1 and CDR2 (germline): SGHVS, FNYEAQ. CDR3 sequence: CASSTGQGWETQYF. DNA for the CDR3: TGTGCCAGCAGCACCGGACAGGGGTGGGAGACCCAGTACTTC.

The chain links TRBV6-5 to TRBJ2-5; 8 bases agree with TRBD1. There are 15 residues in the CDR3. Germline V lookup: CDR1 MNHEY, CDR2 SVGAGI. Trimming at V came to 6 bases and at J to 4 bases, leaving 10 bases not matched to a gene. In DNA, the CDR3 is TGTGCCAGCAGAGCCCCCGGGACAGGCCGAGAGACCCAGTACTTC. The encoded protein is CASRAPGTGRETQYF.

This chain uses TRBV27 with TRBJ1-4, with D unclear. Trimming shortened V by 4 bases and J by 0 bases, and 18 bases separated the two germline ends. The CDR3 length is 18 residues. The germline CDR1 and CDR2 sequences are MNHEY and SMNVEV (reference sequence). The CDR3 here is CASSYTRTTAATNEKLFF. The CDR3 DNA sequence: TGTGCCAGCAGTTATACCCGCACCACGGCCGCAACTAATGAAAAACTGTTTTTT.

The table lists this clone with a count of one. The CDR3 region is CASSLDSRNNYGYTF. The DNA for the CDR3 is TGTGCCAGCAGCTTGGATTCCCGAAATAACTATGGCTACACCTTC. The chain joins TRBV5-5 to TRBJ1-2; no definite D call. Trimming pared 0 bases from V and 1 base from J, leaving 10 bases between. The CDR3 runs 15 residues. Germline CDR1 and CDR2: SGHKS and YYEKEE (reference sequence). Full variable domain (outside the CDR3, taken from reference TRBV5-5 and TRBJ1-2): DAGVTQSPTHLIKTRGQQVTLRCSPISGHKSVSWYQQVLGQGPQFIFQYYEKEERGRGNFPDRFSARQFPNYSSELNVNALLLGDSALYLCASSLDSRNNYGYTFGSGTRLTVV.

This clone was found once. The chain is built from TRBV10-3 and TRBJ1-1, with D unclear. Trimming left V 5 bases short and J 10 bases short, with 20 bases between. The germline V gene encodes CDR1 ENHRY and CDR2 SYGVKD. This CDR3 contains 14 residues. Written as DNA, the CDR3 is TGTGCCATCAGTAAGGGAGCTGGATCACTGTTAGCTTTCTTT. Its translation is CAISKGAGSLLAFF.

The J gene is TRBJ2-7, the V gene TRBV6-5; 8 positions agree with TRBD1. From germline, CDR1 is MNHEY and CDR2 SVGAGI. The CDR3 is 14 amino acids. Losses at the gene ends were 5 bases for V and 0 bases for J; bases not matched to a gene: 3. The CDR3 sequence: CASSPGQASYEQYF. CDR3 DNA sequence: TGTGCCAGCAGTCCGGGACAGGCCTCCTACGAGCAGTACTTC.

The V gene is TRBV5-1, the J gene TRBJ2-2; possible D gene TRBD1, 5 bases. CDR1 is SGHRS, CDR2 YFSETQ, per germline. V shed 0 bases and J shed 3 bases, with 9 bases lying between them. The CDR3 contains 15 residues. The CDR3 here is CASSLDDSYTGELFF. The CDR3 DNA reads as TGCGCCAGCAGCTTGGACGACAGCTACACCGGGGAGCTGTTTTTT.

This chain links TRBV7-6 with TRBJ2-2; TRBD2 might be the D (6 bases). Germline V gives CDR1 SGHVS, CDR2 FNYEAQ. V dropped 5 bases and J dropped 7 bases, with 11 bases sitting between them. The CDR3 runs to 13 residues. The CDR3 is CASSPRENGELFF. Here the CDR3 DNA reads TGTGCCAGCAGCCCTCGGGAGAACGGGGAGCTGTTTTTT.

This chain joins TRBV15 and TRBJ2-1, with TRBD2 identical over 7 bases. The germline CDR1 and CDR2 sequences are LNHNV and YYDKDF (reference sequence). Germline trimming cut 2 bases from V and 10 bases from J; bases unmatched to any gene: 11. This CDR3 is built from 15 residues. The DNA for the CDR3 is TGTGCCACCAGCAGACTAGCGGAGCTTCGTGCCGAGCAGTTCTTC. This translates into CATSRLAELRAEQFF.

V and J are TRBV3-1 (or the pseudogene TRBV3-2) and TRBJ1-6; a weak D match, TRBD1 (5 bases). This CDR3 region has 16 residues. V was clipped by 1 base and J by 6 bases, with 13 bases between them. Germline CDR1 LGHDT, CDR2 YNNKEL (reference sequence). The CDR3 DNA sequence: TGTGCCAGCAGCCAAGTGGGGGTAGGGCTTAATTCACCCCTCCACTTT. Its translation is CASSQVGVGLNSPLHF.

This CDR3 is CASSLLDRAPYNEQFF. CDR3 DNA: TGCGCCAGCAGCTTGCTGGACAGGGCCCCCTACAATGAGCAGTTCTTC. The chain links TRBV5-1 to TRBJ2-1; 8 nucleotides line up with TRBD1. The CDR3 contains 16 residues. Per the germline V gene, CDR1 is SGHRS and CDR2 is YFSETQ. V lost 1 base, J lost 2 bases, and 5 bases stayed unmatched.

V gene TRBV9 combines with J gene TRBJ1-1; D gene ambiguous. V lost 0 bases and J 3 bases, leaving 12 bases between the germline ends. The CDR3 is 15 residues long. CDR1 and CDR2 from the germline V gene are SGDLS and YYNGEE. This chain's CDR3 is CASSVEWGGYTEAFF. The CDR3, as DNA: TGTGCCAGCAGCGTAGAATGGGGTGGGTACACTGAAGCTTTCTTT.

The chain employs TRBV9 and TRBJ1-1; TRBD1 matches at 7 bases. CDR3 length: 17 residues. V trimming: 3 bases; J trimming: 7 bases; junction bases outside the gene matches: 18. Germline V gives CDR1 SGDLS, CDR2 YYNGEE. The CDR3 is CASSGGKGATPQGEAFF. DNA of the CDR3: TGTGCCAGCAGCGGAGGTAAGGGGGCGACCCCCCAGGGTGAAGCTTTCTTT.